This T cell receptor beta chain stems from a study of T cells in localized non-small cell lung cancer. V was shortened by 2 bases and J by 5 bases, with 10 bases between the two germline ends. The CDR3 length is 13 residues. Germline V gives CDR1 LNHDA, CDR2 SQIVND (reference sequence). TCRdb keeps only in-frame clones here, not all; method: immunoSEQ multiplex PCR. The sample carries fewer than 1,500 clones, approximately 19% recorded once. As regards this clone: Its target is unknown.

Regarding the study as a whole: Because researchers sequenced only one region of the tumor, heterogeneity is still possible. Uninvolved neighboring lung showed the greatest T cell clonality, exceeding tumor. Of the top 100 tumor clones, median approximately 50 were in adjacent lung, approximately 29 among its top 100. Elevated blood T cell density was associated with longer overall survival.

The sample was lung tumor tissue, taken before any cancer treatment. The J gene is TRBJ2-7, the V gene TRBV19; maybe TRBD1 (6 bases). The receptor was isolated from a woman aged 40 to 75 with stage I lung adenocarcinoma. This CDR3 reads CASSIQGSHEQYF. For the CDR3, the DNA is TGTGCCAGTAGTATACAGGGGTCCCACGAGCAGTACTTC.